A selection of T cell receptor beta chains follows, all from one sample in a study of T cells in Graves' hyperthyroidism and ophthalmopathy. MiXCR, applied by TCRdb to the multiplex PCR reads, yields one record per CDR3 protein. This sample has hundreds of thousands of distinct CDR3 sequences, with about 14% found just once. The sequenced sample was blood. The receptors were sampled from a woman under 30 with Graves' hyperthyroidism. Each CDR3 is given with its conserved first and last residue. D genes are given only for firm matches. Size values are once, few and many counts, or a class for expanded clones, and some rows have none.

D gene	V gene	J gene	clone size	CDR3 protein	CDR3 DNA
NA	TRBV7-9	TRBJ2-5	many	CASSLYYPTGWGETQYF	TGTGCCAGCAGCTTATATTATCCGACAGGTTGGGGAGAGACCCAGTACTTC
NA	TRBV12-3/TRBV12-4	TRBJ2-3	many	CASSSDPDTQYF	TGTGCCAGCAGTTCGGACCCAGATACGCAGTATTTT
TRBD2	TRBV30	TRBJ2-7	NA	CAWRGLAGGREGYEQYF	TGTGCCTGGAGGGGACTAGCGGGAGGGCGGGAAGGCTACGAGCAGTACTTC
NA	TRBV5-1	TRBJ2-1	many	CASSFGTTGNEQFF	TGCGCCAGCAGCTTTGGGACCACCGGCAATGAGCAGTTCTTC
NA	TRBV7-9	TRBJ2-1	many	CASSSSWGGEQFF	TGTGCCAGCAGCTCCAGCTGGGGTGGTGAGCAGTTCTTC
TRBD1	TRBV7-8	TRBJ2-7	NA	CASSSIGGLYPYEQYF	TGTGCCAGCAGCTCGATAGGGGGCTTGTACCCCTACGAGCAGTACTTC
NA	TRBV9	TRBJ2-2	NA	CASSGLNLGANTGELFF	TGTGCCAGCAGCGGACTGAACCTAGGGGCGAACACCGGGGAGCTGTTTTTT
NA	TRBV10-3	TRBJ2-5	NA	CAISLTQGFQETQYF	TGTGCCATCAGCCTAACGCAGGGTTTCCAAGAGACCCAGTACTTC
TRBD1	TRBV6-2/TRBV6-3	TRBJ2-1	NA	CASSPDRGRETQFF	TGTGCCAGCAGCCCCGACAGGGGGCGAGAGACCCAGTTCTTC
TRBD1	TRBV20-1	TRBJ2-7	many	CSARPIGTGFSYSYEQYF	TGCAGTGCTAGACCAATCGGGACAGGGTTCTCCTACTCCTACGAGCAGTACTTC
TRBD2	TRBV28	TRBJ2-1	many	CASSAWTSGAHNEQFF	TGTGCCAGCAGTGCCTGGACTAGCGGAGCCCACAATGAGCAGTTCTTC
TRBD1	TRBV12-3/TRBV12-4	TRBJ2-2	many	CASSLFSGTVGTGELFF	TGTGCCAGCAGTTTATTTTCCGGGACAGTTGGCACCGGGGAGCTGTTTTTT
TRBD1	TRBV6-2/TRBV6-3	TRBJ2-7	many	CASRHPGQGNYEQYF	TGTGCCAGCAGACACCCGGGACAGGGGAACTACGAGCAGTACTTC
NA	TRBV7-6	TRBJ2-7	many	CASSLEEGSYEQYF	TGTGCCAGCAGCTTAGAAGAAGGGTCGTACGAGCAGTACTTC
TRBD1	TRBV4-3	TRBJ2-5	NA	CASSQNTGGHGVAQYF	TGCGCCAGCAGCCAGAACACAGGGGGCCATGGGGTAGCCCAGTACTTC
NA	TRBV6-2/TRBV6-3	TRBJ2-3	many	CASSYSLGLQDTQYF	TGTGCCAGCAGTTACTCACTCGGACTTCAAGATACGCAGTATTTT
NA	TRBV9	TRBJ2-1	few	CASSVDPGISYNEQFF	TGTGCCAGCAGCGTAGATCCCGGTATCTCCTACAATGAGCAGTTCTTC
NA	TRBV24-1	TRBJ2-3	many	CATSRLAGSTDTQYF	TGTGCCACCAGTCGTCTGGCGGGAAGCACAGATACGCAGTATTTT
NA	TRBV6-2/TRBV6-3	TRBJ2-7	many	CASAKKGTYEQYF	TGTGCCAGTGCGAAAAAGGGGACCTACGAGCAGTACTTC
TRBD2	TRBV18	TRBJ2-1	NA	CASTTSDAYNEQFF	TGTGCCAGCACAACTAGCGACGCGTACAATGAGCAGTTCTTC
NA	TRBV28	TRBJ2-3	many	CASRSTVLNKLDTQYF	TGTGCCAGCAGGTCTACGGTCCTGAATAAACTAGATACGCAGTATTTT
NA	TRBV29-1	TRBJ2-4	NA	CSALAGVAKNIQYF	TGCAGCGCCCTAGCCGGGGTAGCCAAAAACATTCAGTACTTC
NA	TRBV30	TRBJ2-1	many	CAWSVHVLSDEQFF	TGTGCCTGGAGTGTACACGTTCTTAGCGATGAGCAGTTCTTC
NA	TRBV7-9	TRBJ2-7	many	CASSSALDPYEQYF	TGTGCCAGCAGCTCCGCCCTAGACCCCTACGAGCAGTACTTC
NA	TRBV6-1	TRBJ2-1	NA	CASSHQGLILYNEQFF	TGTGCCAGCAGTCACCAAGGCCTGATCCTCTACAATGAGCAGTTCTTC
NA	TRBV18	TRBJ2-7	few	CASSPVQGLEQYF	TGTGCCAGCTCACCAGTGCAGGGTCTCGAGCAGTACTTC
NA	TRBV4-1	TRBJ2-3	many	CASSQDPTDTQYF	TGCGCCAGCAGCCAGGACCCCACAGATACGCAGTATTTT
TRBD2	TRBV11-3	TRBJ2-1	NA	CASSFSPLLAGGNNEQFF	TGTGCCAGCAGCTTCTCACCCTTACTAGCGGGAGGGAACAATGAGCAGTTCTTC
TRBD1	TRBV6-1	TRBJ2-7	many	CASRVTGALFYEQYF	TGTGCCAGCAGAGTTACAGGGGCTTTGTTCTACGAGCAGTACTTC
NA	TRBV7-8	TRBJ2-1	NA	CASSSTSYSNEQLF	TGTGCCAGCAGCTCGACTTCCTATAGCAATGAGCAGCTCTTC
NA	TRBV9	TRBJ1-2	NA	CASSAFQGNYGYTF	TGTGCCAGCAGCGCGTTCCAGGGGAACTATGGCTACACCTTC
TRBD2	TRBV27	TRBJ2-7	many	CASSSLAGGMSYEQYF	TGTGCCAGCAGTTCTCTAGCGGGAGGGATGTCCTACGAGCAGTACTTC
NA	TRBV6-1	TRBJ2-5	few	CASSHLTQETQYF	TGTGCCAGCAGCCACCTAACCCAAGAGACCCAGTACTTC
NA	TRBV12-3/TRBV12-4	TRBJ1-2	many	CASSLGGSPRRYGYTF	TGTGCCAGCAGTTTGGGCGGCTCTCCCCGGCGCTATGGCTACACCTTC
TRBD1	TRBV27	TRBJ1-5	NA	CASSFGTDNQPQHF	TGTGCCAGCAGTTTTGGGACAGATAATCAGCCCCAGCATTTT
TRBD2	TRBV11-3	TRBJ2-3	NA	CASSCLRSGHRLAGVIDTQYF	TGTGCCAGCAGTTGTTTACGTTCGGGACACCGTCTAGCGGGAGTGATAGATACGCAGTATTTT
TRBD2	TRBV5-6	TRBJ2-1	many	CASSFRGSGSDTYNEQFF	TGTGCCAGCAGCTTCCGGGGTAGCGGGAGCGATACATACAATGAGCAGTTCTTC
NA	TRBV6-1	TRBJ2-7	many	CASRQGLGGYEQYF	TGTGCCAGCAGGCAGGGGTTGGGGGGCTACGAGCAGTACTTC
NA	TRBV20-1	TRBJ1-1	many	CSASQRNTEAFF	TGCAGTGCTTCTCAAAGAAACACTGAAGCTTTCTTT
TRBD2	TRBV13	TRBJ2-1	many	CASSPGLEAYNEQFF	TGTGCCAGCAGCCCCGGACTAGAGGCCTACAATGAGCAGTTCTTC
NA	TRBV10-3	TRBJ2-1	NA	CAISAQDSQYNEQFF	TGTGCCATCAGTGCCCAGGACTCCCAGTACAATGAGCAGTTCTTC
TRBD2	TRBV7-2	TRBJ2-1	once	CASSTGLAGGMHNEQFF	TGTGCCAGCAGCACGGGACTAGCGGGAGGGATGCACAATGAGCAGTTCTTC
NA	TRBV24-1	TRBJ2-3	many	CATSDTGEGIDTQYF	TGTGCCACCAGTGACACAGGGGAGGGAATAGATACGCAGTATTTT
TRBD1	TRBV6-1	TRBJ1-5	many	CASSEGSGQGLGNQPQHF	TGTGCCAGCAGTGAAGGGTCAGGACAGGGGTTGGGCAATCAGCCCCAGCATTTT
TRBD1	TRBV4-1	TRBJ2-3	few	CAAGTVADTQYF	TGCGCCGCCGGGACAGTCGCAGATACGCAGTATTTT
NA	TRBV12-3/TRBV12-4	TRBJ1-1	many	CASSLSWKNTEAFF	TGTGCCAGCAGTTTGAGTTGGAAGAACACTGAAGCTTTCTTT